The 24 T cell receptor beta chains presented below share a single source sample, sequenced in a study of type 1 regulatory T cells. These receptors have no known antigen. TCRdb independently ran MiXCR on the reads; one entry per CDR3 protein. The sample consists of about 3,000 distinct CDR3 sequences, roughly 7.7% of them appearing once. Sequencing was performed on cultured T cells, either the whole culture or a sorted T cell fraction (not recorded which). Receptor source: a human donor in good health.

This clonotype rates as medium-sized. V usage is TRBV7-2 and J usage is TRBJ2-7, with 12 bases aligning to TRBD2. Germline V gives CDR1 SGHTA, CDR2 FQGNSA. V lost 4 bases to trimming and J lost 2 bases; unmatched junction nucleotides: 3. The CDR3 spans 15 residues. CDR3 in amino acids: CASSSLAGGPYEQYF. The CDR3 DNA reads TGTGCCAGCAGCTCGCTAGCGGGAGGGCCCTACGAGCAGTACTTC.

Points on this clonotype: At one boundary the junction diverges from the germline segment, which might be a read error. This rearrangement joins TRBV11-2 to TRBJ2-7, with 8 bases that match TRBD1. This CDR3 contains 16 residues. CDR1 and CDR2 from the germline V gene are SGHAT and FQNNGV. The CDR3 here is CASSLERQGISNEQYF. CDR3 DNA: TGTGCCAGCAGCTTAGAGAGACAGGGGATATCCAACGAGCAATACTTC.

In its sample, this clonotype ranks as medium-sized (0.01 to 0.1%). This chain joins TRBV12-3 or TRBV12-4 and TRBJ2-5; D remains unclear. V dropped 2 bases and J dropped 2 bases, with 3 bases sitting between them. CDR3 length: 12 amino acids. In DNA form, the CDR3 reads TGTGCCAGCAGTTTAACACAAGAGACCCAGTACTTC. Its translation is CASSLTQETQYF.

This clonotype is medium-sized by share. The rearrangement uses TRBV20-1 and TRBJ1-2, with a possible D match to TRBD1 (5 bases). CDR1 and CDR2 (germline): DFQATT, SNEGSKA (reference sequence). The CDR3 is 13 amino acids. V was clipped by 4 bases and J by 4 bases, with 13 bases between them. CDR3 DNA: TGCAGTGCTACACCGGGACCAAGCTATGGCTACACCTTC. It codes for CSATPGPSYGYTF.

This clonotype counts as medium-sized. This chain joins TRBV20-1 and TRBJ2-1; D possibly matches TRBD1 or TRBD2 (6 bases each). The CDR3 sequence is 19 residues long. V gave up 0 bases and J gave up 4 bases, with 25 bases separating them. The germline V gene encodes CDR1 DFQATT and CDR2 SNEGSKA (reference sequence). The CDR3 loop is CSARDLGDSGARLYNEQFF. The CDR3 DNA follows: TGCAGTGCTAGAGATCTCGGAGACTCGGGGGCGCGACTGTACAATGAGCAGTTCTTC.

This clonotype is medium-sized. CDR3 sequence reads: CASSLANEQFF. As DNA, the CDR3 is TGTGCCAGCAGCTTAGCGAATGAGCAGTTCTTC. The V call is TRBV7-2, the J call TRBJ2-1, with unresolved D. CDR3 size: 11 residues. Trimming removed 0 bases from V and 7 bases from J, with 1 base in between. Per the germline V gene, CDR1 is SGHTA and CDR2 is FQGNSA.

This clonotype is medium-sized (0.01 to 0.1%). The V call is TRBV6-6, the J call TRBJ2-5, with a possible D match to TRBD1 (7 bases). Germline-derived CDR1 and CDR2 are MNHNY and SVGAGI (reference sequence). CDR3 size: 16 residues. Trimming took 5 bases from V and 1 from J, leaving 17 bases between them. This CDR3 is CASSPLTGTLQETQYF. CDR3 bases: TGTGCCAGCAGTCCCCTGACAGGGACTCTCCAAGAGACCCAGTACTTC.

This clonotype is termed medium-sized. V and J are TRBV24-1 and TRBJ2-3; D possibly corresponds to TRBD2 (6 bases). V lost 9 bases, J lost 1 base, and 13 bases lay in between. Looked up from germline, CDR1 is KGHDR and CDR2 is SFDVKD. This CDR3 region has 14 residues. CDR3 coding DNA: TGTGCCACCTCAGAAACGGGAGGCACAGATACGCAGTATTTT. Amino acid sequence: CATSETGGTDTQYF.

By sample fraction, this clonotype is medium-sized. The rearrangement joins TRBV28 to TRBJ2-4; D ambiguous. The V end was cut by 3 bases, the J end by 7 bases, with 10 bases between. The CDR3 loop spans 13 amino acids. The germline V gene has CDR1 MDHEN and CDR2 SYDVKM. The chain's CDR3 is CASSFPGPNIQYF. The CDR3 DNA reads TGTGCCAGCAGTTTCCCGGGTCCGAACATTCAGTACTTC.

This clonotype is classed as medium-sized (0.01 to 0.1%). V is TRBV5-1 and J is TRBJ2-2; possible D gene TRBD2, 5 bases. The CDR3 extends over 17 amino acids. The germline V and J ends were trimmed by 1 base and 0 bases, with 13 bases remaining between them. CDR1 SGHRS and CDR2 YFSETQ come from the germline V gene. In nucleotides, the CDR3 is TGCGCCAGCAGCTTGCTCCGGGGTCTCGCGAACACCGGGGAGCTGTTTTTT. Translating it yields CASSLLRGLANTGELFF.

By share, this clonotype ranks as medium-sized. The chain has TRBV4-3 and TRBJ2-1; 7 bases are a match to TRBD2. After removal of 0 bases from V and 3 bases from J, the junction contained 8 bases not matched to a gene. The germline V gene has CDR1 LGHNA and CDR2 YSLEER. The CDR3 has 17 amino acids. The CDR3 region is CASSQDDGTNHYNEQFF. Written as DNA, the CDR3 is TGCGCCAGCAGCCAAGACGACGGGACTAACCACTACAATGAGCAGTTCTTC.

By frequency in the sample, this clonotype is medium-sized. The gene calls are TRBV7-2 and TRBJ2-1; a possible D gene is TRBD1 (5 bases). V was clipped by 5 bases and J by 10 bases, with 12 bases between them. Germline V CDR1 and CDR2: SGHTA, FQGNSA. The CDR3 has 12 amino acids. The CDR3 DNA reads as TGTGCCAGCAGCCTGGGGCCCGCGGAGCAGTTCTTC. It is translated as CASSLGPAEQFF.

This clonotype is medium-sized (0.01 to 0.1%) by share. The rearrangement uses TRBV7-2 and TRBJ2-7, with 8 bases fitting TRBD2. The V gene's germline CDR1 is SGHTA and CDR2 FQGNSA. Trimming cost V 3 bases and J 2 bases; bases outside gene matches: 6. The CDR3 sequence is 15 residues long. The CDR3 sequence is CASSFASTSAYEQYF. The CDR3 DNA is TGTGCCAGCAGCTTCGCATCGACTAGCGCCTACGAGCAGTACTTC.

Judged by abundance, this clonotype is medium-sized. The chain recombines TRBV6-2 or TRBV6-3 with TRBJ2-3; no firm D call. The germline gives CDR1 MNHEY, CDR2 SVGEGT. V gave up 8 bases and J gave up 1 base, with 7 bases separating them. The CDR3 loop spans 12 amino acids. CDR3 protein: CASWSGTDTQYF. CDR3 sequence (DNA): TGTGCCAGCTGGTCGGGCACAGATACGCAGTATTTT.

This clonotype is judged medium-sized. This chain links TRBV20-1 with TRBJ2-4; 14 bases are shared with TRBD2. The CDR3 is 17 amino acids. The ends lost 2 bases at V and 6 bases at J; junction bases unmatched: 9. Germline V gene lookup returns CDR1 DFQATT and CDR2 SNEGSKA (reference sequence). The CDR3 protein is CSARKGGLAGDGNIQYF. The DNA of the CDR3 is TGCAGTGCTAGAAAGGGGGGACTAGCGGGAGACGGAAACATTCAGTACTTC.

Only a few counts were recorded for this clonotype. Being one base from a much bigger clone, this may be a read error. The chain uses TRBV30 and TRBJ2-3; a weak D match, TRBD1 (5 bases). The CDR3 contains 15 residues. Germline V CDR1 and CDR2: GTSNPN, SVGIG (reference sequence). The V end lost 1 base, the J end lost 2 bases, and 13 bases lay between the germline ends. The CDR3 is CAWSATGRLTDTQYF. CDR3 in DNA: TGTGCCTGGAGTGCAACAGGTCGCCTCACAGATACGCAGTATTTT.

By share, this clonotype ranks as medium-sized (0.01 to 0.1%). One end of the junction does not line up with germline, which may come from a read error. The rearrangement joins TRBV3-1 to TRBJ2-7; D is unclear. The CDR3 has 13 residues. The germline V gene encodes CDR1 LGHDT and CDR2 YNNKEL (reference sequence). CDR3 amino acids: CASSQAGVGDTDF. CDR3 DNA: TGTGCCAGCAGCCAAGCCGGTGTTGGGGATACGGACTTC.

Sample share makes this clonotype medium-sized. V is TRBV29-1 and J is TRBJ2-5; D remains ambiguous. The germline CDR1 and CDR2 sequences are SQVTM and ANQGSEA. The V end was cut by 7 bases, the J end by 1 base, with 10 bases between. The CDR3 runs to 12 residues. The CDR3 sequence is CSAAVSQETQYF. Here the CDR3 DNA reads TGCAGCGCGGCAGTCAGCCAAGAGACCCAGTACTTC.

This clonotype ranks as medium-sized. V and J are TRBV24-1 and TRBJ2-3, with D tentatively TRBD1 (6 bases). CDR1 is KGHDR, CDR2 SFDVKD, per germline. The CDR3 totals 13 residues. V was shortened by 4 bases and J by 7 bases, with 11 bases between the two germline ends. The CDR3 DNA reads as TGTGCCACCAGTGAACCCGGGACAAATACGCAGTATTTT. This codes for CATSEPGTNTQYF.

By sample fraction, this clonotype is medium-sized. The chain has TRBV20-1 and TRBJ2-7; 7 bases line up with TRBD2. CDR3 size: 15 residues. Trimming took 3 bases from V and 0 from J; bases not matched to a gene: 8. Germline loops: CDR1 DFQATT, CDR2 SNEGSKA (reference sequence). The CDR3 bases are TGCAGTGCTAGGCCCGCCGGGACTACCTCCTACGAGCAGTACTTC. It translates to CSARPAGTTSYEQYF.

This clonotype is classed as medium-sized. The J gene is TRBJ2-1, the V gene TRBV7-3; 11 bases map to TRBD2. There are 15 residues in the CDR3. The V gene's germline CDR1 is SGHTA and CDR2 FQGTGA. The V gene end was trimmed by 5 bases and the J gene end by 4 bases; junction bases not matched to a gene: 4. The CDR3 here is CASSLTSGKYNEQFF. CDR3 DNA sequence: TGTGCCAGCAGCCTGACTAGCGGGAAGTACAATGAGCAGTTCTTC.

To note about this clonotype: With a much larger clone just one base away, this may be a read error. The chain has TRBV20-1 and TRBJ2-1, with 9 bases aligning to TRBD1. Germline CDR1 is DFQATT and CDR2 is SNEGSKA (reference sequence). The CDR3 contains 16 residues. Germline trimming cut 3 bases from V and 0 bases from J; bases unmatched to any gene: 6. CDR3: CSARGQGPPSYNEQFF. CDR3 DNA sequence: TGCAGTGCTAGGGGACAGGGACCCCCCTCCTACAATGAGCAGTTCTTC.

This clonotype is medium-sized (0.01 to 0.1%) within its sample. V and J are TRBV12-3 or TRBV12-4 and TRBJ2-2; 14 nucleotides agree with TRBD2. This CDR3 has 18 amino acids. Unmatched junction bases numbered 8, after V lost 2 bases and J lost 6 bases. CDR3 in DNA: TGTGCCAGCAGTTTACCCGCGGGACTAGCGGGAGTGCCCGGGGAGCTGTTTTTT. This encodes CASSLPAGLAGVPGELFF.

This clonotype occurred many times. The chain joins TRBV18 to TRBJ2-1, with 9 bases matching TRBD2. The CDR3 totals 18 residues. Germline lookup yields CDR1 KGHSH and CDR2 LQKENI. V lost 1 base to trimming and J lost 7 bases; unmatched junction nucleotides: 14. DNA for the CDR3: TGTGCCAGCTCACCACGGGTACCGCGGGAGGGCCTGACGAATGAGCAGTTCTTC. Translation: CASSPRVPREGLTNEQFF.